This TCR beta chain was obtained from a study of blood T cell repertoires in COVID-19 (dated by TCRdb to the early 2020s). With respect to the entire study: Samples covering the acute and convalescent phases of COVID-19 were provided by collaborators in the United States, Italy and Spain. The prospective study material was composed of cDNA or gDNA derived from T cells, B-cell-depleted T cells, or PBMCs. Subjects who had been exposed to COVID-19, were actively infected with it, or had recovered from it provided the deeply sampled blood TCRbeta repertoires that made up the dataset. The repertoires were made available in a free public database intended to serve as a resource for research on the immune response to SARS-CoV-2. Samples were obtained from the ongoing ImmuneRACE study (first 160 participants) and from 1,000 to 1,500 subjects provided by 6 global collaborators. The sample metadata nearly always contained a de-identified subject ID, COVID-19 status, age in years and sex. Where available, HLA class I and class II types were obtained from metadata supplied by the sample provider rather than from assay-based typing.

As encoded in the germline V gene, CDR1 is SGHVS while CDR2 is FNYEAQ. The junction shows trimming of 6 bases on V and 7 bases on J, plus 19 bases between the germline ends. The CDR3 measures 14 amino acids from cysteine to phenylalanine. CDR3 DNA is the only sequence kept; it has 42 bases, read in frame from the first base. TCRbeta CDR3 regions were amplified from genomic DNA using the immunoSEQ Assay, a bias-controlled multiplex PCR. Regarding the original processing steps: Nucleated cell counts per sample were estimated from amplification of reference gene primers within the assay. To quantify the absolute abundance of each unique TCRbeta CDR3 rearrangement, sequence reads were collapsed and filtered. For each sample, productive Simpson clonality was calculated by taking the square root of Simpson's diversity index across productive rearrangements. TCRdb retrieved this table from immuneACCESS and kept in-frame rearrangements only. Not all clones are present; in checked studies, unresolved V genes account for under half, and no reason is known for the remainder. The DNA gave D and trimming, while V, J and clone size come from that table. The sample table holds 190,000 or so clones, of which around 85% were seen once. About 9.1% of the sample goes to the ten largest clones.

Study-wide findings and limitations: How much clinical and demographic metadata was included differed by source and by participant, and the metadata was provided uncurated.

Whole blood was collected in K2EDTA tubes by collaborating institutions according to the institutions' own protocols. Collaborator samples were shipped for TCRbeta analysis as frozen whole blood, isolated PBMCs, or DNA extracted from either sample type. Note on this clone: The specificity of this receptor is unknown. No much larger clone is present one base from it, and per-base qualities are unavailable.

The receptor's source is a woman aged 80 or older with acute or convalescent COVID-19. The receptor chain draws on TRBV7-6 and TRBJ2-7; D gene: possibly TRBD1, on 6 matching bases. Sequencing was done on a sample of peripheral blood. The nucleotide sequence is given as TGTGCCAGCAGTCCAGGCCGGGACATGGGTGAGCAGTACTTC. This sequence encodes CASSPGRDMGEQYF. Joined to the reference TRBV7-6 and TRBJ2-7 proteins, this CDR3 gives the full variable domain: GAGVSQSPRYKVTKRGQDVALRCDPISGHVSLYWYRQALGQGPEFLTYFNYEAQQDKSGLPNDRFSAERPEGSISTLTIQRTEQRDSAMYRCASSPGRDMGEQYFGPGTRLTVT.